This T cell receptor (beta chain) was retrieved from a study of T-cell reconstitution after alpha-beta-depleted transplantation in children (dated by TCRdb to 2016 to 2017). Looking at the study overall: Using TCR repertoire profiling, the study followed T-cell immune reconstitution in a quantitative way in children after TCRalphabeta/CD19-depleted allogeneic hematopoietic cell transplantation.

The library relied on PCR. Reads for this sample came from an Illumina HiSeq 2500. TCR libraries were prepared with molecular barcoding, using unique molecular identifiers to normalize TCRbeta repertoire quantification. TCRdb reprocessed the public reads (quality trimming at Q25 with fastp, clone calling with MiXCR) and kept in-frame beta chains. Identical CDR3 protein sequences are pooled into one entry, listed with their most common genes and DNA. The sample yields some 590,000 distinct CDR3 sequences; 10% to 13% were counted once. The ten largest clones add up to about 4% of the sample. Notes on this clonotype: This receptor's antigen is unknown. No per-base quality is available; no much larger clone lies one base away.

Reading from cysteine to phenylalanine, the CDR3 counts 13 amino acids. Solely the CDR3 DNA is kept, with 39 bases framed from the first base. V is shortened by 4 bases, J by 3 bases, and the region joining them spans 6 bases. In the germline V gene, CDR1 corresponds to SGHTA and CDR2 to FQGNSA. The input for sequencing was PBMCs from the stem cell graft donor, taken from the stem cell graft. The receptor's source is a human donor who donated a stem cell graft to a child with acute myeloid leukemia. The rearranged chain carries TRBV7-2 and TRBJ2-2; the D gene identity is not certain. The CDR3 reads as follows: CASSSRYTGELFF. At the DNA level, the sequence is TGTGCCAGCAGCTCTAGGTACACCGGGGAGCTGTTTTTT.